A selection of T cell receptor beta chains follows, all from one sample in a study of T cells in Graves' hyperthyroidism and ophthalmopathy. TCRdb itself ran the multiplex PCR reads through MiXCR, one entry per CDR3 protein. The sample lists 370,000 or so distinct CDR3 sequences, roughly 25% occurring once. The specimen sequenced was blood. Receptor source: a middle-aged man with Graves' hyperthyroidism. Each CDR3 is given with its conserved first and last residue. The D gene is left open where the match is weak. Clone sizes are given selectively: once, few, many, or a class where the clone is expanded.

TGTGCCAGCAGCTTAGAAGGGGCCCAAGAGACCCAGTACTTC,CASSLEGAQETQYF,TRBV7-9,.,TRBJ2-5,.
TGTGCCAGCAGAGAGAGCGGGAGTCGGTACAATGAGCAGTTCTTC,CASRESGSRYNEQFF,TRBV6-2/TRBV6-3,.,TRBJ2-1,TRBD2
TGTGCCAGCAGTTTATCTTCTAGCAAGGCCTACAATGAGCAGTTCTTC,CASSLSSSKAYNEQFF,TRBV28,few,TRBJ2-1,.
TGTGCCACCAGTGATCGGGGGGCAGGGAGTCCCAATGAGCAGTTCTTC,CATSDRGAGSPNEQFF,TRBV24-1,few,TRBJ2-1,.
TGTGCCAGCAGCTTAGAATTTCAGCTGCAAGAGACCCAGTACTTC,CASSLEFQLQETQYF,TRBV11-2,.,TRBJ2-5,.
TGCAGCGCCTCTACTATGAACACTGAAGCTTTCTTT,CSASTMNTEAFF,TRBV29-1,.,TRBJ1-1,.
TGTGCCAGCAGCCCGACCGGGACTAGCGGGAGCAATGAGCAGTTCTTC,CASSPTGTSGSNEQFF,TRBV7-2,.,TRBJ2-1,TRBD2
TGCGCCAGCAGATCGGGTAGCGGGATCGCCGGGGAGCTGTTTTTT,CASRSGSGIAGELFF,TRBV5-1,.,TRBJ2-2,TRBD2
TGCAGTGCTAGAGATGGGGCCGGCGAGCCCTACGAGCAGTACTTC,CSARDGAGEPYEQYF,TRBV20-1,many,TRBJ2-7,.
TGTGCCAGCAGCCCCTGGACAAACGGGGAGCTGTTTTTT,CASSPWTNGELFF,TRBV5-4,.,TRBJ2-2,.
TGTGCCAGCAAGGGCCAGATCCCCTACAATGAGCAGTTCTTC,CASKGQIPYNEQFF,TRBV28,.,TRBJ2-1,.
TGTGCCAGCTCCCCTGAGGGCCGAGGGGCCCAGTACTTC,CASSPEGRGAQYF,TRBV27,.,TRBJ2-5,.
TGTGCCAGCACCGGTGGGGATACTAGCCGCTACGAGCAGTACTTC,CASTGGDTSRYEQYF,TRBV12-3/TRBV12-4,many,TRBJ2-7,.
TGCGCCAGCAGCTTGGGGGGGACTAGCGGGCTCCTCAATGAGCAGTTCTTC,CASSLGGTSGLLNEQFF,TRBV5-1,.,TRBJ2-1,TRBD2
TGCAGTGCATTCAACGGTGGGACCCAGTACTTC,CSAFNGGTQYF,TRBV20-1,.,TRBJ2-5,.
TGCAGCGTTGGGAGGAGCGCCCAAGAGACCCAGTACTTC,CSVGRSAQETQYF,TRBV29-1,few,TRBJ2-5,.
TGTGCCAGCACCCCGGGCAGTCGGGAGGCTTTCTTT,CASTPGSREAFF,TRBV28,many,TRBJ1-1,.
TGTGCCAGCTCACCACTCGGGACAGGTTACAATGAGCAGTTCTTC,CASSPLGTGYNEQFF,TRBV18,few,TRBJ2-1,TRBD1
TGTGCCAGCAGTTTGTCGGGAGCTACCTACGAGCAGTACTTC,CASSLSGATYEQYF,TRBV27,many,TRBJ2-7,.
TGTGCCAGCAGCCAAGAGACTAGGGGCACAGATACGCAGTATTTT,CASSQETRGTDTQYF,TRBV4-2,.,TRBJ2-3,.
TGTGCCAGCTGTTGGACTAGCGGAGGCGAGCAGTACTTC,CASCWTSGGEQYF,TRBV12-3/TRBV12-4,many,TRBJ2-7,TRBD2
TGTGCCAGCTCACCTTTTTCCGGGGAGGAGACCCAGTACTTC,CASSPFSGEETQYF,TRBV18,few,TRBJ2-5,.
TGCAGTGCTAGAGTAGGCTACGAGCAGTACTTC,CSARVGYEQYF,TRBV20-1,.,TRBJ2-7,.
TGTGCCAGCTCGCGGGATTGGCAAGAGACCCAGTACTTC,CASSRDWQETQYF,TRBV2,few,TRBJ2-5,.
TGTGCCACCCGCCCAGGGGAGGCTCAGCCCCAGCATTTT,CATRPGEAQPQHF,TRBV24-1,once,TRBJ1-5,.
TGTGCCAGCAGCCCAAGAACAACCACCTCCTACGAGCAGTACTTC,CASSPRTTTSYEQYF,TRBV27,.,TRBJ2-7,.
TGCAGTGCACTCTACCAGGGCAATCAGCCCCAGCATTTT,CSALYQGNQPQHF,TRBV20-1,.,TRBJ1-5,.
TGCAGTGCTAGAGTATCGGAGACCCTGTACTTC,CSARVSETLYF,TRBV20-1,.,TRBJ2-5,.
TGTGCCAGCAGTTTCCCGGACAGGGGGGGGGAGACCCAGTACTTC,CASSFPDRGGETQYF,TRBV28,.,TRBJ2-5,TRBD1
TGTGCCAGTAGTACAGACAGGGCCAGCAATCAGCCCCAGCATTTT,CASSTDRASNQPQHF,TRBV19,few,TRBJ1-5,TRBD1
TGTGCCAGCAGTTACCTTAGCGGAGGGACCTACAATGAGCAGTTCTTC,CASSYLSGGTYNEQFF,TRBV27,.,TRBJ2-1,.
TGTGCCACCTGGGACGGGATGGGATATGAAAAACTGTTTTTT,CATWDGMGYEKLFF,TRBV28,.,TRBJ1-4,.
TGTGCCAGCTCACCACCGCCAGCGGGGACCTACGAGCAGTACTTC,CASSPPPAGTYEQYF,TRBV18,few,TRBJ2-7,TRBD2
TGTGCCAGCAGCTCTATTCCCACAGATACGCAGTATTTT,CASSSIPTDTQYF,TRBV7-3,few,TRBJ2-3,.
TGCAGCGTTGAAGATTGGGACGGGAACACCGGGGAGCTGTTTTTT,CSVEDWDGNTGELFF,TRBV29-1,few,TRBJ2-2,.
TGTGCCAGCAGCCAAGACGTACGGGGGAACTATGGCTACACCTTC,CASSQDVRGNYGYTF,TRBV3-1,many,TRBJ1-2,.
TGTGCCAGCAAGGGCCCCTTGACTAGCGGGAGTGAGACCCAGTACTTC,CASKGPLTSGSETQYF,TRBV2,many,TRBJ2-5,TRBD2
TGTGCCAGCAGATCCTCTGATGGCTACACCTTC,CASRSSDGYTF,TRBV6-1,many,TRBJ1-2,.
TGTGCCAGCAGCCCAACCGGGACCGAGAATGAGCAGTTCTTC,CASSPTGTENEQFF,TRBV11-2,many,TRBJ2-1,.